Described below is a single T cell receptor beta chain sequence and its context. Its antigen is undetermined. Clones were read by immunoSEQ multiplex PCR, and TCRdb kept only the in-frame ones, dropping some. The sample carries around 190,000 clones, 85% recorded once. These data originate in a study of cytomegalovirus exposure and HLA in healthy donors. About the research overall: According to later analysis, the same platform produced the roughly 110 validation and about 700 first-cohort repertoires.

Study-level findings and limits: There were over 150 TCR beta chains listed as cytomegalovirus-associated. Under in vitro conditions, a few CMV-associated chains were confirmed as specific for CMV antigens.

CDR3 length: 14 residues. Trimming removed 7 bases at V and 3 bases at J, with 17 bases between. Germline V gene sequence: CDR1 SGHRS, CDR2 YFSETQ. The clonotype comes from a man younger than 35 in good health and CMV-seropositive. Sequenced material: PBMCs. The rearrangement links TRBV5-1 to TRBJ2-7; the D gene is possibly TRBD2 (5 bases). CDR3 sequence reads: CASLQRLAIYEQYF. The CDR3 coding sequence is TGCGCCAGCCTCCAAAGGCTAGCAATCTACGAGCAGTACTTC.